These T cell receptor beta chains were read from a single sample in a study of shared clonotypes between healthy human individuals. Libraries were prepared by immunoSEQ multiplex PCR; TCRdb keeps only in-frame clonotypes and omits some of them. The data contain around 500,000 clones, about 84% of them singletons. What was sequenced was PBMCs. The receptors were gathered from a woman between 40 and 55 years old in good health. Some clones in this sample may be carry-over from other donors' samples. Each CDR3 is given with its conserved first and last residue. A D gene is named only where the DNA matches it firmly. Not every row has a clone size; where given, it reads once, few, many or a size class.

size,J,D,V,CDR3,DNA
few,TRBJ2-2,.,TRBV19,CASSLTTASYTGELFF,TGTGCCAGTAGTCTGACGACAGCCTCGTACACCGGGGAGCTGTTTTTT
.,TRBJ1-2,.,TRBV2,CASSEPGRTYYGYTF,TGTGCCAGCAGCGAACCCGGACGGACTTACTATGGCTACACCTTC
once,TRBJ2-2,.,TRBV4-3,CASSQDQPGVTGELFF,TGCGCCAGCAGCCAAGACCAACCAGGGGTTACCGGGGAGCTGTTTTTT
.,TRBJ2-2,TRBD2,TRBV28,CASGSGTSGRRGELFF,TGTGCCAGCGGAAGCGGGACTAGCGGGAGAAGGGGGGAGCTGTTTTTT
.,TRBJ2-7,TRBD2,TRBV9,CASSVGPGGIYEQYF,TGTGCCAGCAGCGTAGGCCCCGGGGGGATATACGAGCAGTACTTC
.,TRBJ1-4,TRBD1,TRBV28,CASRTDRGSTNEKLFF,TGTGCCAGCAGAACGGACAGGGGGTCAACTAATGAAAAACTGTTTTTT
.,TRBJ2-7,.,TRBV25-1,CASSESREQYF,TGTGCCAGCAGTGAATCTCGGGAGCAGTACTTC
.,TRBJ2-1,TRBD1,TRBV7-9,CASSLRTGDNEQFF,TGTGCCAGCAGCCTCAGGACAGGGGACAATGAGCAGTTCTTC
.,TRBJ2-3,TRBD2,TRBV29-1,CSVIKIAGSTDTQYF,TGCAGCGTGATAAAAATAGCGGGAAGCACAGATACGCAGTATTTT
.,TRBJ2-7,TRBD2,TRBV7-9,CASSTPSGSRGEQYF,TGTGCCAGCAGCACCCCTAGCGGGAGTCGGGGCGAGCAGTACTTC
.,TRBJ2-6,.,TRBV11-3,CASSLGGTGANVLTF,TGTGCCAGCAGCTTAGGCGGGACCGGGGCCAACGTCCTGACTTTC
.,TRBJ2-7,.,TRBV5-1,CASSFTGTAYEQYF,TGCGCCAGCAGCTTTACCGGGACGGCCTACGAGCAGTACTTC
.,TRBJ2-7,TRBD2,TRBV28,CASSSSAGVGYEQYF,TGTGCCAGCAGTTCCTCAGCGGGAGTCGGCTACGAGCAGTACTTC
few,TRBJ2-7,.,TRBV9,CASSPSGLGGEQYF,TGTGCCAGCAGCCCGAGCGGTCTCGGCGGGGAGCAGTACTTC
.,TRBJ2-2,.,TRBV5-1,CASSLQEVGELFF,TGCGCCAGCAGCTTACAAGAGGTGGGGGAGCTGTTTTTT
.,TRBJ2-3,TRBD2,TRBV14,CASSQYRALAGGPSDTQYF,TGTGCCAGCAGCCAATACAGGGCCCTAGCGGGTGGGCCTTCGGATACGCAGTATTTT
.,TRBJ1-2,.,TRBV7-2,CASSSGYTGDYGYTF,TGTGCCAGCAGCTCAGGTTACACAGGCGACTATGGCTACACCTTC
.,TRBJ2-7,TRBD2,TRBV5-1,CASSPTPTPGLAAYEQYF,TGCGCCAGCAGCCCAACCCCTACACCGGGACTAGCGGCGTACGAGCAGTACTTC
.,TRBJ2-7,.,TRBV21-1,CASRHIPSYEQYF,TGTGCCAGCAGGCATATACCCTCCTACGAGCAGTACTTC
.,TRBJ1-5,TRBD1,TRBV18,CASSDDREYNQPQHF,TGTGCCAGCTCAGATGACAGGGAGTATAATCAGCCCCAGCATTTT
.,TRBJ1-1,.,TRBV7-2,CASSPREGKAFF,TGTGCCAGCAGCCCCCGGGAGGGAAAAGCTTTCTTT
.,TRBJ2-7,TRBD1,TRBV27,CASSPQDRGFEQYF,TGTGCCAGCAGTCCACAGGACAGGGGGTTCGAGCAGTACTTC
many,TRBJ2-7,.,TRBV5-1,CASSFFGPPYEQYF,TGCGCCAGCAGCTTTTTCGGACCACCTTACGAGCAGTACTTC
.,TRBJ2-7,TRBD1,TRBV28,CASSSPLRWDRGTDEQYF,TGTGCCAGCAGTTCGCCCCTCCGCTGGGACAGGGGGACCGACGAGCAGTACTTC
once,TRBJ2-7,.,TRBV7-2,CASSPEGGSSYEQYF,TGTGCCAGCAGCCCTGAGGGGGGGAGCTCCTACGAGCAGTACTTC
.,TRBJ2-3,.,TRBV5-1,CASSLEAPGTDTQYF,TGCGCCAGCAGCTTGGAAGCGCCCGGCACAGATACGCAGTATTTT
.,TRBJ2-1,.,TRBV11-2,CASRTRAYNEQFF,TGTGCCAGCAGAACCCGGGCGTACAATGAGCAGTTCTTC
many,TRBJ2-1,TRBD1,TRBV7-8,CASTEGTGHGVEQFF,TGTGCCAGCACCGAGGGGACAGGGCACGGAGTTGAGCAGTTCTTC
.,TRBJ2-6,TRBD2,TRBV7-9,CASSPLAGQTLSGANVLTF,TGTGCCAGCAGCCCCCTAGCGGGGCAGACTCTCTCTGGGGCCAACGTCCTGACTTTC
.,TRBJ2-2,.,TRBV19,CASSIDGTDTGELFF,TGTGCCAGTAGTATCGATGGGACCGACACCGGGGAGCTGTTTTTT
.,TRBJ1-5,TRBD1,TRBV30,CAWSGTGGNQPQHF,TGTGCCTGGAGTGGGACAGGGGGCAATCAGCCCCAGCATTTT
.,TRBJ1-3,.,TRBV4-1,CASQPTFLGSSPQSSGNTIYF,TGCGCCAGCCAGCCGACATTCCTCGGGTCCTCCCCTCAATCTTCTGGAAACACCATATATTTT
few,TRBJ2-7,TRBD2,TRBV6-5,CASSYSTPPSGSYF,TGTGCCAGCAGTTACTCGACCCCCCCTAGCGGGAGTTACTTC
.,TRBJ1-2,.,TRBV30,CAWSLNENYGYTF,TGTGCCTGGAGTTTAAACGAGAACTATGGCTACACCTTC
.,TRBJ2-2,.,TRBV18,CASLDPRIGELFF,TGTGCCAGCCTGGACCCAAGAATCGGGGAGCTGTTTTTT
.,TRBJ2-1,.,TRBV29-1,CSVDLDGIGNEQFF,TGCAGCGTTGATCTGGACGGAATAGGAAATGAGCAGTTCTTC
once,TRBJ2-7,.,TRBV28,CASSSGYYEQYF,TGTGCCAGCAGTTCAGGGTACTACGAGCAGTACTTC
.,TRBJ2-7,.,TRBV27,CASSTHQGVYEQYF,TGTGCCAGCAGTACACACCAGGGTGTCTACGAGCAGTACTTC
.,TRBJ2-3,TRBD2,TRBV7-9,CASSFSLGGSSPDTQYF,TGTGCCAGCAGCTTTTCCCTTGGCGGGAGTTCCCCAGATACGCAGTATTTT
once,TRBJ2-3,.,TRBV5-4,CASSRDRSTDTQYF,TGTGCCAGCAGCCGAGACCGAAGCACAGATACGCAGTATTTT
.,TRBJ1-1,TRBD1,TRBV19,CASIQQGASLKAFF,TGTGCCAGTATTCAACAGGGGGCCTCATTGAAAGCTTTCTTT
.,TRBJ2-3,.,TRBV7-6,CASSHRAWGTDTQYF,TGTGCCAGCAGCCACCGGGCGTGGGGCACAGATACGCAGTATTTT
once,TRBJ2-7,TRBD1,TRBV28,CASSSSGTGSDEQYF,TGTGCCAGCAGTTCCTCCGGGACAGGGAGCGACGAGCAGTACTTC
.,TRBJ1-1,.,TRBV19,CASSPRTDLNTEAFF,TGTGCCAGTAGTCCAAGGACAGACTTGAACACTGAAGCTTTCTTT
few,TRBJ1-1,.,TRBV5-1,CASSPGTLNTEAFF,TGCGCCAGCAGCCCCGGGACACTGAACACTGAAGCTTTCTTT
.,TRBJ2-1,.,TRBV11-3,CASSLGFGGRSSYNEQFF,TGTGCCAGCAGCTTAGGGTTTGGTGGGAGAAGTTCCTACAATGAGCAGTTCTTC
.,TRBJ2-5,.,TRBV7-8,CASSQGGREWRETQYF,TGTGCCAGCAGCCAAGGAGGTAGGGAGTGGAGGGAGACCCAGTACTTC
.,TRBJ2-5,.,TRBV4-1,CASSQAQGRETQYF,TGCGCCAGCAGCCAAGCACAGGGTCGAGAGACCCAGTACTTC
.,TRBJ2-1,TRBD1,TRBV5-4,CASSGRDRGYNEQFF,TGTGCCAGCAGCGGCCGGGACAGGGGTTACAATGAGCAGTTCTTC
.,TRBJ2-4,.,TRBV18,CASSPWGAAKNIQYF,TGTGCCAGCTCACCATGGGGGGCGGCCAAAAACATTCAGTACTTC
.,TRBJ2-7,TRBD2,TRBV5-4,CASSRGVVQSEQYF,TGTGCCAGCAGCCGGGGGGTAGTGCAATCCGAGCAGTACTTC
.,TRBJ1-3,TRBD1,TRBV6-1,CASSGTGTSGNTIYF,TGTGCCAGCAGTGGGACAGGGACTTCTGGAAACACCATATATTTT
.,TRBJ2-1,TRBD2,TRBV18,CASSPGTGGPNEQFF,TGTGCCAGCTCACCGGGGACGGGAGGGCCCAATGAGCAGTTCTTC
.,TRBJ2-1,.,TRBV5-1,CASTQTRDEQFF,TGCGCCAGCACACAAACTAGGGATGAGCAGTTCTTC